A single sample is the source of the 14 T cell receptor beta chains below, sequenced in a study of control samples from healthy donors and cancer patients. Sequencing used immunoSEQ multiplex PCR; TCRdb keeps in-frame clones, though not all of them. The sample carries about 100,000 clones, about 88% recorded once. Source material: blood. Source of these receptors: a woman between 50 and 59 years old in good health.

V is TRBV3-1 (or the pseudogene TRBV3-2) and J is TRBJ2-2; D is undetermined. The CDR3 runs 14 residues. Germline V CDR1 and CDR2: LGHDT, YNNKEL (reference sequence). The V end was cut by 4 bases, the J end by 1 base, with 7 bases between. As DNA, the CDR3 is TGTGCCAGCAGCCTACGCGGGAACACCGGGGAGCTGTTTTTT. This gives the protein CASSLRGNTGELFF.

This chain joins TRBV7-9 and TRBJ1-6; D call uncertain. From germline, CDR1 is SEHNR and CDR2 FQNEAQ (reference sequence). This CDR3 is built from 14 residues. Trimming shortened V by 5 bases and J by 8 bases, and 13 bases separated the two germline ends. CDR3 bases: TGTGCCAGCAGCCCTGACGCCGATTATTCACCCCTCCACTTT. It yields the protein CASSPDADYSPLHF.

V is TRBV10-3 and J is TRBJ1-5; 7 bases are shared with TRBD1. This CDR3 has 17 residues. The germline CDR1 and CDR2 sequences are ENHRY and SYGVKD. The trim removed 3 bases at V and 0 bases at J, leaving 8 bases unmatched. The CDR3 DNA is TGTGCCATCAGTGACCCGGACAGGAGGATTAGCAATCAGCCCCAGCATTTT. It is translated as CAISDPDRRISNQPQHF.

This clone has just one count. This chain joins TRBV3-1 (or the pseudogene TRBV3-2) and TRBJ2-2, with D maybe TRBD2 (5 bases). Trimming removed 2 bases from V and 4 bases from J, with 11 bases in between. Germline CDR1 reads LGHDT; CDR2 reads YNNKEL (reference sequence). The CDR3 is 15 residues long. Here the CDR3 reads CASSQRGPSTGELFF. The CDR3 DNA reads TGTGCCAGCAGCCAAAGAGGGCCTAGCACCGGGGAGCTGTTTTTT.

This clone was observed once. The V gene is TRBV12-5, the J gene TRBJ1-2, with D tentatively TRBD1 (5 bases). V was trimmed by 2 bases and J by 8 bases, leaving 21 bases between them. Germline CDR1 reads LGHNT; CDR2 reads FRNRAP. The CDR3 loop spans 16 amino acids. The CDR3 reads CASGLPLHGTPGGYTF. The CDR3 DNA sequence: TGTGCTAGTGGTTTGCCCTTACACGGGACCCCTGGCGGCTACACCTTC.

The CDR3 nucleotides read TGTGCCAGCAGTTCTTACTCTAGCGGGAGAGCCACCGGGGAGCTGTTTTTT. It codes for CASSSYSSGRATGELFF. This chain uses TRBV25-1 with TRBJ2-2; 10 positions match TRBD2. V gave up 5 bases and J gave up 4 bases; unmatched junction bases: 10. Germline V lookup: CDR1 MGHDK, CDR2 SYGVNS. This CDR3 contains 17 residues.

In this sample, this clone turned up once. V usage is TRBV5-4 and J usage is TRBJ2-1, with D perhaps TRBD1 (5 bases). The CDR3 covers 13 residues. V was clipped by 3 bases and J by 9 bases, with 13 bases between them. Per germline, CDR1 SGHNT and CDR2 YYREEE (reference sequence). The CDR3 reads CASSYDSNAEQFF. CDR3 coding DNA: TGTGCCAGCAGCTATGACAGTAACGCTGAGCAGTTCTTC.

J is TRBJ2-1 and V is TRBV6-1; no firm D call. This CDR3 has 13 amino acids. Trimming removed 1 base at V and 4 bases at J, with 5 bases between. Germline CDR1 reads MNHNS; CDR2 reads SASEGT. CDR3 loop: CASSEVLYNEQFF. The CDR3 nucleotides are TGTGCCAGCAGTGAAGTCCTTTACAATGAGCAGTTCTTC.

The chain carries TRBV5-1 and TRBJ1-2; D gene ambiguous. The ends were cut back, 4 bases at V and 7 bases at J, with 17 bases in the middle. CDR1 and CDR2 from the germline V gene are SGHRS and YFSETQ. The CDR3 sequence is 14 residues long. The CDR3 nucleotides are TGCGCCAGCAGCGAGGGCCCCATCGAGAGTGGCTACACCTTC. Amino acid sequence: CASSEGPIESGYTF.

The chain joins TRBV6-2 or TRBV6-3 to TRBJ1-1; tentative D call: TRBD1 (5 bases). Germline CDR1 MNHEY, CDR2 SVGEGT. CDR3 length: 14 residues. The ends were cut back, 2 bases at V and 8 bases at J, with 15 bases in the middle. The CDR3 reads CASSYETGVLEAFF. The CDR3, as DNA: TGTGCCAGCAGTTACGAAACAGGAGTTTTAGAAGCTTTCTTT.

The chain recombines TRBV2 with TRBJ1-3; D is unclear. Trimming cost V 8 bases and J 1 base, with 18 bases left between them. The CDR3 extends over 16 amino acids. Looked up from germline, CDR1 is SNHLY and CDR2 is FYNNEI. The CDR3 sequence is CASFPPGVRSGNTIYF. The CDR3 DNA is TGTGCCAGCTTCCCACCAGGCGTACGATCTGGAAACACCATATATTTT.

V gene TRBV27 combines with J gene TRBJ2-5; 10 bases map to TRBD2. The CDR3 runs 14 residues. With 5 bases clipped from V and 4 bases from J, the junction kept 4 bases outside the gene matches. Germline V CDR1 and CDR2: MNHEY, SMNVEV (reference sequence). CDR3 sequence: CASSPWTSGETQYF. The DNA for the CDR3 is TGTGCCAGCAGTCCTTGGACTAGCGGAGAGACCCAGTACTTC.

The chain is built from TRBV4-1 and TRBJ1-2; 7 bases align to TRBD1. The CDR3 loop spans 16 amino acids. Germline-derived CDR1 and CDR2 are MGHRA and YSYEKL. Losses at the gene ends were 0 bases for V and 6 bases for J; bases not matched to a gene: 10. The CDR3 bases are TGCGCCAGCAGCCAAGATACCGACAGGGTAGTAGATGGCTACACCTTC. As protein: CASSQDTDRVVDGYTF.

In nucleotides, the CDR3 is TGTGCCAGCAGCGTAGTCGCGGTCGCGAACACCGGGGAGCTGTTTTTT. Translation: CASSVVAVANTGELFF. The chain recombines TRBV9 with TRBJ2-2; D gene uncertain. V dropped 0 bases and J dropped 0 bases, with 9 bases sitting between them. Germline CDR1 SGDLS, CDR2 YYNGEE. This CDR3 is 16 amino acids long.